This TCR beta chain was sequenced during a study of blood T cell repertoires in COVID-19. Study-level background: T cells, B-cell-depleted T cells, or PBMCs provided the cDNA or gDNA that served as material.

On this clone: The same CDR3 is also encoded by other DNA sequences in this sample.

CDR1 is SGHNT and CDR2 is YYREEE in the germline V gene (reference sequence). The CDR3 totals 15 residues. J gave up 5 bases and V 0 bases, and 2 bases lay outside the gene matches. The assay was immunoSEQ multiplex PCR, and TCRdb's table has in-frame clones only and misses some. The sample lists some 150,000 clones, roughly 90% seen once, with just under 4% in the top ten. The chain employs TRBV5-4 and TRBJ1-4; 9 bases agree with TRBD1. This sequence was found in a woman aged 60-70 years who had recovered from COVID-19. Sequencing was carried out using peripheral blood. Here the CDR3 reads CASSLGQGGNEKLFF. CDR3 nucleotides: TGTGCCAGCAGCTTGGGACAGGGGGGGAATGAAAAACTGTTTTTT.